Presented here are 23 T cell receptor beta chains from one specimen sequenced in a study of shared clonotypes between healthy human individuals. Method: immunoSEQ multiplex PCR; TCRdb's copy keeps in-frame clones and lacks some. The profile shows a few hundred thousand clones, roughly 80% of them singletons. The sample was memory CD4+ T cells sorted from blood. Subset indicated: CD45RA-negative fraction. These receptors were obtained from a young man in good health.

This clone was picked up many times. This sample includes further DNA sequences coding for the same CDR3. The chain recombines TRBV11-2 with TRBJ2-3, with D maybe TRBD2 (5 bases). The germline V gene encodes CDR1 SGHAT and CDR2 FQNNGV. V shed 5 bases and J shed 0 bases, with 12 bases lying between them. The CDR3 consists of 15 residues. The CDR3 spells CASSRRGTSTDTQYF. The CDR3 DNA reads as TGTGCCAGCAGCCGTCGGGGAACTAGCACAGATACGCAGTATTTT.

This CDR3 reads CSVARRPSGVNNEQFF. CDR3 bases: TGCAGCGTTGCCCGTCGGCCAAGCGGAGTCAACAATGAGCAGTTCTTC. V gene TRBV29-1 combines with J gene TRBJ2-1, with D possibly TRBD2 on 5 matching bases. Germline V gene lookup returns CDR1 SQVTM and CDR2 ANQGSEA. This CDR3 spans 16 amino acids. V shed 4 bases and J shed 5 bases, with 21 bases lying between them.

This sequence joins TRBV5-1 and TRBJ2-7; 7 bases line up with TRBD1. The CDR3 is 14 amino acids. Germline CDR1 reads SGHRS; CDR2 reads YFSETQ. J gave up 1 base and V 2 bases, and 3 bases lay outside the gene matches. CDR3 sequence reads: CASSFGTDSYEQYF. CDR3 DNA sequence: TGCGCCAGCAGCTTTGGGACAGATTCCTACGAGCAGTACTTC.

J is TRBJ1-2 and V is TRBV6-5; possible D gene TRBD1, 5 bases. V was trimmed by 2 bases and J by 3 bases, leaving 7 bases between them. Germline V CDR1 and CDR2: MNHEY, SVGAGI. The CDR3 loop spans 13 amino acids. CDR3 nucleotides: TGTGCCAGCAGTTACAGGGGATACTATGGCTACACCTTC. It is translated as CASSYRGYYGYTF.

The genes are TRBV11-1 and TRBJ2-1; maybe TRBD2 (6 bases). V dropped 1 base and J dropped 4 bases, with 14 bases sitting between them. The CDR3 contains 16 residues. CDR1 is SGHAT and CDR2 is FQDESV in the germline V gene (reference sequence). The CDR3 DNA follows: TGTGCCAGCAGCTTAGGGAGGGGACTCTTTTACAATGAGCAGTTCTTC. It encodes CASSLGRGLFYNEQFF.

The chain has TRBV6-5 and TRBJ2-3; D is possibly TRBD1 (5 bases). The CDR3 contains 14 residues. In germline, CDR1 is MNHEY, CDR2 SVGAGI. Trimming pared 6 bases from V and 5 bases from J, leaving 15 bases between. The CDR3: CASRWGTTVDTQYF. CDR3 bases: TGTGCCAGCAGGTGGGGCACGACGGTAGATACGCAGTATTTT.

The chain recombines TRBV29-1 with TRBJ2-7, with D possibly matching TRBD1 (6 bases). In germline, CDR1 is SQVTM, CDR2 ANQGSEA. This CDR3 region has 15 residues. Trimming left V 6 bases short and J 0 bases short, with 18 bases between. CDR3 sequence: CSVRGQWSGSYEQYF. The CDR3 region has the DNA TGCAGCGTGAGAGGACAGTGGTCCGGCTCCTACGAGCAGTACTTC.

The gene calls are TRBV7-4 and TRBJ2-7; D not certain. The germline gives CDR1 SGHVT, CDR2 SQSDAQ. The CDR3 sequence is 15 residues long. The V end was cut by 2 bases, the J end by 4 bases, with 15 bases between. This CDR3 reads CASSLITSLGYEQYF. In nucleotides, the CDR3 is TGTGCCAGCAGCTTAATAACGAGTCTTGGTTACGAGCAGTACTTC.

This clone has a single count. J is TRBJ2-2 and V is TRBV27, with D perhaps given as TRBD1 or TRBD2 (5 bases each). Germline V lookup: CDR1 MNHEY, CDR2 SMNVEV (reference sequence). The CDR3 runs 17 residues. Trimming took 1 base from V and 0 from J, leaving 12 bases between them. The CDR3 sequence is CASSLFPWGSNTGELFF. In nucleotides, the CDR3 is TGTGCCAGCAGTTTATTTCCCTGGGGGTCGAACACCGGGGAGCTGTTTTTT.

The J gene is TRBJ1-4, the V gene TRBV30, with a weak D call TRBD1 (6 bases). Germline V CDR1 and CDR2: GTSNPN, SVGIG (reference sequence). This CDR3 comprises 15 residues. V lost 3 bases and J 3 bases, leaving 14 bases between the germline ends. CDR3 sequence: CAWSATGFANEKLFF. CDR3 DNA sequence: TGTGCCTGGAGCGCTACAGGGTTCGCTAATGAAAAACTGTTTTTT.

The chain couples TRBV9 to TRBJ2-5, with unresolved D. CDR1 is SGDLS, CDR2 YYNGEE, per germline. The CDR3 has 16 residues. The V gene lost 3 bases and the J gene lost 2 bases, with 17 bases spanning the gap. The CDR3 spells CASSGSLVFGQETQYF. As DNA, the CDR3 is TGTGCCAGCAGCGGATCCCTGGTTTTCGGTCAAGAGACCCAGTACTTC.

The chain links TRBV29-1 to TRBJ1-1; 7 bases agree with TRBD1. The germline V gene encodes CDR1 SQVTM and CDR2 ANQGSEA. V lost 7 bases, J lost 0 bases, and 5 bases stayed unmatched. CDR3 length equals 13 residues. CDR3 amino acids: CSASTGMNTEAFF. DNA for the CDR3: TGCAGCGCTTCGACAGGGATGAACACTGAAGCTTTCTTT.

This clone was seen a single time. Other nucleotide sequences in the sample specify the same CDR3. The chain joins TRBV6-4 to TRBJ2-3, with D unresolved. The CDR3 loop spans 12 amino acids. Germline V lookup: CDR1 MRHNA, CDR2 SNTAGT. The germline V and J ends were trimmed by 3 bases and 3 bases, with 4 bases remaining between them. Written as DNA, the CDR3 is TGTGCCAGCAGTGATCGAACAGATACGCAGTATTTT. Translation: CASSDRTDTQYF.

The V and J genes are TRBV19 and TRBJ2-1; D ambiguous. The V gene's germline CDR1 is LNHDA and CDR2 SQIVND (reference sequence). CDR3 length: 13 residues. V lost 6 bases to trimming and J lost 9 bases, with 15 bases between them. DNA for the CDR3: TGTGCCAGTAGCCGTCGTTTAGGTGGTGAGCAGTTCTTC. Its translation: CASSRRLGGEQFF.

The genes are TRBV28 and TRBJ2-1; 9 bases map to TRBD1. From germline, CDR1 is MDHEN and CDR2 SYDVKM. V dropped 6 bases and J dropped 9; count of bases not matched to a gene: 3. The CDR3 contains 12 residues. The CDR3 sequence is CASRKTGGEQFF. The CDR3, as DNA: TGTGCCAGCAGAAAGACAGGGGGTGAGCAGTTCTTC.

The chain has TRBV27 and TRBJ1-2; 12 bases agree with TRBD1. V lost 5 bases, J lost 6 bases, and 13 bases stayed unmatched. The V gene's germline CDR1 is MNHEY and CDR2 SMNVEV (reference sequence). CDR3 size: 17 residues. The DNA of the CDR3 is TGTGCCAGCAGTCCGTCTAGGGGACAGGGGGCGCATCATGGCTACACCTTC. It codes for CASSPSRGQGAHHGYTF.

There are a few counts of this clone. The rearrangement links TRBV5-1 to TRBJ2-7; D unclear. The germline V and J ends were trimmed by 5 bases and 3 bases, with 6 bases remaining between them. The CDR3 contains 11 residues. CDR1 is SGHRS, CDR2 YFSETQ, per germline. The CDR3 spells CASRTGYEQYF. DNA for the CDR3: TGCGCCAGCAGGACGGGCTACGAGCAGTACTTC.

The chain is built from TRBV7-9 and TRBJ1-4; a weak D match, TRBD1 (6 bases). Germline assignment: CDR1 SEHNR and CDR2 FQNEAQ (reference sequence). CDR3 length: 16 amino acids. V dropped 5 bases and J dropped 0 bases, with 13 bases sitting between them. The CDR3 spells CASSPGTISTNEKLFF. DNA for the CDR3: TGTGCCAGCAGCCCAGGGACAATATCAACTAATGAAAAACTGTTTTTT.

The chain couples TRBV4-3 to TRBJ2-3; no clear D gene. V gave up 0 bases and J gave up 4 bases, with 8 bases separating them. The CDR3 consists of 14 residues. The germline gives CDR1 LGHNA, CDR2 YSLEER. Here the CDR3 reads CASSQDLTSDTQYF. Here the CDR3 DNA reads TGCGCCAGCAGCCAAGATCTAACCTCAGATACGCAGTATTTT.

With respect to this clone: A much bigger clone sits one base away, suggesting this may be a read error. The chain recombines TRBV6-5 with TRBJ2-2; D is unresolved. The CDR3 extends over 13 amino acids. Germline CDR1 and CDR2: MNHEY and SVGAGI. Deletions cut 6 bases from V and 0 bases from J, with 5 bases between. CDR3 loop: CASRDSNTGELFF. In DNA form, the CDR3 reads TGTGCCAGCAGGGATTCGAACACCGGGGAGCTGTTTTTT.

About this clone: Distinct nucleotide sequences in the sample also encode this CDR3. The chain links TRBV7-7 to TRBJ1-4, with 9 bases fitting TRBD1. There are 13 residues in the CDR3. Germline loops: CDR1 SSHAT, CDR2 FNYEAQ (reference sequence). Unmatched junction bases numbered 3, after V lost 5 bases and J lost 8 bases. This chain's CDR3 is CASSRDRDEKLFF. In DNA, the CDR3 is TGTGCCAGCAGCCGGGACAGGGACGAAAAACTGTTTTTT.

CDR3 nucleotide sequence: TGCGCCAGCAGCTTGGACCCCTCAGGGGGGCTATCTGGGGCCAACGTCCTGACTTTC. It translates to CASSLDPSGGLSGANVLTF. V gene TRBV5-1 combines with J gene TRBJ2-6; a possible D gene is TRBD1 (7 bases). Trimming cost V 0 bases and J 1 base, with 17 bases left between them. CDR3 length: 19 amino acids. The germline V gene has CDR1 SGHRS and CDR2 YFSETQ. Variable domain in full (rest from reference TRBV5-1 and TRBJ2-6): KAGVTQTPRYLIKTRGQQVTLSCSPISGHRSVSWYQQTPGQGLQFLFEYFSETQRNKGNFPGRFSGRQFSNSRSEMNVSTLELGDSALYLCASSLDPSGGLSGANVLTFGAGSRLTVL.

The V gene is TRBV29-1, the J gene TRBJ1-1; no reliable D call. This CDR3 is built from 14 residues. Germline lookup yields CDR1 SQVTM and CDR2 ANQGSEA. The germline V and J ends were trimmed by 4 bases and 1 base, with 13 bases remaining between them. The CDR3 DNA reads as TGCAGCGTTGGCGGCCTCAGCGGGAACACTGAAGCTTTCTTT. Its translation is CSVGGLSGNTEAFF.